One sample yielded the 16 T cell receptor beta chains listed below, sequenced in a study of spatial heterogeneity in lung cancer. Overall study results and limits: Mutation counts in tumors were tracked by counts of expanded intratumoral alpha and beta TCRs.

What these receptors recognize is not known. TCRdb called the 5' RACE reads again in MiXCR, with one record for every CDR3 protein. The data show about 15,000 distinct CDR3 sequences, with approximately 7.4% seen just once and more than 7% held by the top ten. Time point: sample taken at primary tumor resection. This specimen was lung tumor tissue, taken at surgery. The receptor source for this set is a male donor with early-stage non-small cell lung cancer.

The V and J genes are TRBV2 and TRBJ1-5, with TRBD1 identical over 7 bases. Unmatched junction bases numbered 10, after V lost 6 bases and J lost 2 bases. Germline CDR1 and CDR2: SNHLY and FYNNEI. There are 16 residues in the CDR3. DNA for the CDR3: TGTGCCAGCAGGGAACAGGGAGGGGGCGGCAATCAGCCCCAGCATTTT. Amino acid sequence: CASREQGGGGNQPQHF.

This clonotype was picked up many times. The chain links TRBV7-6 to TRBJ2-1, with 9 bases aligning to TRBD2. Unmatched junction bases numbered 12, after V lost 0 bases and J lost 6 bases. Germline V gene lookup returns CDR1 SGHVS and CDR2 FNYEAQ. This CDR3 comprises 18 residues. The CDR3 DNA follows: TGTGCCAGCAGCTTAGCCCCTAGCGGGATTAGGGAAGGCAATGAGCAGTTCTTC. Translation gives CASSLAPSGIREGNEQFF.

The genes are TRBV27 and TRBJ1-5; D is possibly TRBD1 (5 bases). The CDR3 covers 14 residues. V lost 5 bases and J lost 4, with 12 bases in between. In germline, CDR1 is MNHEY, CDR2 SMNVEV (reference sequence). The CDR3 spells CASSTGYRNQPQHF. CDR3 sequence (DNA): TGTGCCAGCAGTACAGGTTACCGGAATCAGCCCCAGCATTTT.

Remarks on this clonotype: A read error is possible here, since a much larger clone lies one base away. Written as DNA, the CDR3 is TGTGTCAGCAGTCCTGACAGATACAATGAGCAGTTCTTC. It yields the protein CVSSPDRYNEQFF. The J gene is TRBJ2-1, the V gene TRBV7-2, with D perhaps matching TRBD1 (5 bases). The CDR3 covers 13 residues. In germline, CDR1 is SGHTA, CDR2 FQGNSA.

The rearrangement uses TRBV2 and TRBJ2-2, with D perhaps TRBD1 (5 bases). V lost 6 bases, J lost 1 base, and 6 bases lay in between. CDR3 length equals 13 residues. Germline lookup yields CDR1 SNHLY and CDR2 FYNNEI. The CDR3 region is CASSRENTGELFF. CDR3 nucleotides: TGTGCCAGCAGCAGGGAGAACACCGGGGAGCTGTTTTTT.

Note on this clonotype: A much larger clone sits a single nucleotide away, making a read error possible. The CDR3 carries no conserved terminal phenylalanine or tryptophan, so it likely arises from a read error. The rearrangement joins TRBV20-1 to TRBJ2-3; D gene ambiguous. In germline, CDR1 is DFQATT, CDR2 SNEGSKA (reference sequence). V was clipped by 6 bases and J by 4 bases, with 8 bases between them. The CDR3 loop spans 11 amino acids. CDR3 loop: CSARSADTQYS. The CDR3 region has the DNA TGCAGTGCACGTTCGGCAGATACGCAGTATTCT.

This clonotype was seen ten or more times. The chain combines TRBV9 with TRBJ1-2, with 7 positions matching TRBD1. The V gene's germline CDR1 is SGDLS and CDR2 YYNGEE. The V gene end was trimmed by 3 bases and the J gene end by 4 bases; junction bases not matched to a gene: 9. The CDR3 spans 15 residues. The DNA of the CDR3 is TGTGCCAGCAGCGCGCTGGACAGGATCTTCTATGGCTACACCTTC. It is translated as CASSALDRIFYGYTF.

This clonotype appeared many times. The gene calls are TRBV27 and TRBJ1-1, with 7 bases lining up with TRBD1. The CDR3 is made up of 15 amino acids. Germline assignment: CDR1 MNHEY and CDR2 SMNVEV (reference sequence). V gave up 0 bases and J gave up 5 bases; unmatched junction bases: 6. The CDR3 loop is CASSLSRRGLTEAFF. As DNA, the CDR3 is TGTGCCAGCAGTTTATCAAGGAGGGGGCTAACTGAAGCTTTCTTT.

V is TRBV30 and J is TRBJ1-3; D remains ambiguous. There are 13 residues in the CDR3. V lost 0 bases, J lost 2 bases, and 5 bases lay in between. CDR1 GTSNPN and CDR2 SVGIG come from the germline V gene (reference sequence). CDR3 sequence reads: CAWSVFTGNTIYF. The CDR3 DNA sequence: TGTGCCTGGAGTGTATTTACTGGAAACACCATATATTTT. Full variable domain (rest looked up from reference TRBV30 and TRBJ1-3): SQTIHQWPATLVQPVGSPLSLECTVEGTSNPNLYWYRQAAGRGLQLLFYSVGIGQISSEVPQNLSASRPQDRQFILSSKKLLLSDSGFYLCAWSVFTGNTIYFGEGSWLTVV.

This clonotype was seen more than once but under ten times. This chain uses TRBV1 with TRBJ1-6; the D call in the table, TRBD1, was not verified against the DNA. TRBV1 is noted as a pseudogene. This CDR3 region has 14 residues. The CDR3 DNA follows: TGCACCACCACTGGACCCGCCCGGGGGGGAGCCCTCCACTTT. This sequence encodes CTTTGPARGGALHF.

This clonotype was observed many times. The V gene is TRBV12-3 or TRBV12-4, the J gene TRBJ2-7, with 11 bases aligning to TRBD2. V lost 6 bases and J lost 4; bases outside the gene matches: 5. This CDR3 is 14 amino acids long. The CDR3 DNA sequence: TGTGCCAGCAGCACTCTAGCGGGAGGTTACGAGCAGTACTTC. Translation: CASSTLAGGYEQYF.

This clonotype was counted a few times. This rearrangement joins TRBV3-1 to TRBJ2-2; D ambiguous. In germline, CDR1 is LGHDT, CDR2 YNNKEL (reference sequence). Trimming pared 2 bases from V and 3 bases from J, leaving 7 bases between. The CDR3 length is 14 residues. This chain's CDR3 is CASSQYVDTGELFF. The CDR3 coding sequence is TGTGCCAGCAGCCAATACGTGGACACCGGGGAGCTGTTTTTT.

Concerning this clonotype itself: A read error may explain this, as a much larger clone is one base away. This sequence joins TRBV5-1 and TRBJ2-5; maybe TRBD2 (7 bases). The CDR3 loop spans 16 amino acids. CDR1 SGHRS and CDR2 YFSETQ come from the germline V gene. The V end was cut by 5 bases, the J end by 4 bases, with 21 bases between. In DNA, the CDR3 is TGCGCCAGCAGACAACGGGGACGGGGGGCCGTAGAGACCCAGTACTTC. Residues: CASRQRGRGAVETQYF.

This rearrangement joins TRBV29-1 to TRBJ2-1; D possibly corresponds to TRBD2 (6 bases). Trimming shortened V by 6 bases and J by 4 bases, and 16 bases separated the two germline ends. The germline gives CDR1 SQVTM, CDR2 ANQGSEA. There are 14 residues in the CDR3. CDR3 protein: CSVGGTNYYNEQFF. The DNA of the CDR3 is TGCAGCGTAGGCGGGACCAACTATTACAATGAGCAGTTCTTC.

This clonotype came up a few times. The V and J genes are TRBV12-3 or TRBV12-4 and TRBJ2-7; 10 nucleotides agree with TRBD2. V was clipped by 10 bases and J by 6 bases; unmatched bases: 12. The CDR3 spans 14 residues. This CDR3 is CATRKAGGPLEQYF. CDR3 coding DNA: TGTGCCACCCGAAAAGCGGGAGGGCCTCTCGAGCAGTACTTC.

This clonotype was seen many times. V gene TRBV2 combines with J gene TRBJ1-5, with D perhaps matching TRBD1 (5 bases). The CDR3 totals 14 residues. The V gene's germline CDR1 is SNHLY and CDR2 FYNNEI. Trimming shortened V by 5 bases and J by 5 bases, and 13 bases separated the two germline ends. This CDR3 is CASSIGVMYQPQHF. DNA of the CDR3: TGTGCCAGCAGTATAGGGGTGATGTATCAGCCCCAGCATTTT.